This TCR beta chain is from a study of STAT5B mutations in CD4+ large granular lymphocyte leukemia. Points from the study as a whole: TRBV06-family usage was enriched in top patient clones (8/27) versus controls (2/35).

Trimming cost V 8 bases and J 8 bases, with 9 bases left between them. This CDR3 is 11 amino acids long. Germline CDR1 reads LNHDA; CDR2 reads SQIVND (reference sequence). To note about this clone: No antigen is known for it.

Sequencing was at survey level. TCRdb keeps only in-frame clones here, not all; method: immunoSEQ multiplex PCR. The sample comprises over 25,000 clones, roughly 80% of which are singletons, and less than 4.5% rests with the top ten. This chain connects TRBV19 to TRBJ1-4; D not resolved. The TCR was taken from a human donor in good health. The specimen was CD4+ T cells from blood buffy coats. The CDR3: CASVTREKLFF. The CDR3 nucleotides are TGTGCCAGTGTCACAAGGGAAAAACTGTTTTTT.